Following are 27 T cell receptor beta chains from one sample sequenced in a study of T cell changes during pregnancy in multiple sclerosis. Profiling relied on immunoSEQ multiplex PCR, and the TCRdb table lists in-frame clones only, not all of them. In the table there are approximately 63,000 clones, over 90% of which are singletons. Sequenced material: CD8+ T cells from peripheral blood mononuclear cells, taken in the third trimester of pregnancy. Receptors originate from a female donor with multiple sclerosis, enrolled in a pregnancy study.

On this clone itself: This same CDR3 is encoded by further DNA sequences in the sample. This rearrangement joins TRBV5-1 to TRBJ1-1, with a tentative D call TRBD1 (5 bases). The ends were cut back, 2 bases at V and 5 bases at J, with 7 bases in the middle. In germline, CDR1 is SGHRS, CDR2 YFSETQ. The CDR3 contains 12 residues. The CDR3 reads CASSLSGTEAFF. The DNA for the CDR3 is TGCGCCAGCAGCTTATCAGGGACTGAAGCTTTCTTT.

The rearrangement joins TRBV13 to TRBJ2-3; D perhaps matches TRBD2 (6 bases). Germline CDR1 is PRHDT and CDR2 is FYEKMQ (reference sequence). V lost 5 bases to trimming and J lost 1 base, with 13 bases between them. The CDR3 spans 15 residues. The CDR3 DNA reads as TGTGCCAGCAGCAAACTAGCTATCGGCACAGATACGCAGTATTTT. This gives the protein CASSKLAIGTDTQYF.

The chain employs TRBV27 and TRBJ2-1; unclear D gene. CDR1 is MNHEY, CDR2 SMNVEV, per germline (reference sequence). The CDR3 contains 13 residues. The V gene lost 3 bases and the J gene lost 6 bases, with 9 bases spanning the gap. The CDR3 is CASSFAGPNEQFF. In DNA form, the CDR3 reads TGTGCCAGCAGTTTTGCCGGTCCCAATGAGCAGTTCTTC.

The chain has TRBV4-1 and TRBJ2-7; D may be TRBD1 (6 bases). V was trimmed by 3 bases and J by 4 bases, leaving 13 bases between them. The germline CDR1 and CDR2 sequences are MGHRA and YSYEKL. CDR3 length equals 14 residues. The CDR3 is CASSQGAPSYEQYF. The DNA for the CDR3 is TGCGCCAGCAGCCAGGGGGCACCTAGTTACGAGCAGTACTTC.

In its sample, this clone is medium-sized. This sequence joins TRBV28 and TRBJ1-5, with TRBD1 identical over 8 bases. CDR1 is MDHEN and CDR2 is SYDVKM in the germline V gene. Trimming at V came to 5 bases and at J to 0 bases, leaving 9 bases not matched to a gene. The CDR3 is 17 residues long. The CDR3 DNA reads TGTGCCAGCAGTGAGCAGGGGGCCCTCCCTAGCAATCAGCCCCAGCATTTT. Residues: CASSEQGALPSNQPQHF.

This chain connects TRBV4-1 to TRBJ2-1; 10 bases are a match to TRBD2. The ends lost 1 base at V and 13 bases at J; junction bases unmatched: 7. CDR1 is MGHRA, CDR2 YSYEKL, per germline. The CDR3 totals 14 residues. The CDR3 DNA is TGCGCCAGCAGCCAAGGGCTAGCGGGAGAATCCCAGTTCTTC. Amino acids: CASSQGLAGESQFF.

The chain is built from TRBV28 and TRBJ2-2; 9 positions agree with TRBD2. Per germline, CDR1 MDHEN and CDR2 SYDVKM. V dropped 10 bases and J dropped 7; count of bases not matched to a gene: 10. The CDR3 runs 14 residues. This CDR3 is CATGLALLGGELFF. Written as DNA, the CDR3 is TGTGCCACCGGACTAGCGTTGTTGGGCGGGGAGCTGTTTTTT.

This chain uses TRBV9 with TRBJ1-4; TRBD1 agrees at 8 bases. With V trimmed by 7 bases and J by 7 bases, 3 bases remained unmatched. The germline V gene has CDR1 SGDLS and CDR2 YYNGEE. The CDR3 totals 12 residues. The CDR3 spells CASGGTGEKLFF. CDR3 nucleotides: TGTGCCAGCGGCGGGACAGGTGAAAAACTGTTTTTT.

The DNA of the CDR3 is TGTGCCAGCGGGGACAGCTCCTACGAGCAGTACTTC. Its translation is CASGDSSYEQYF. V and J are TRBV7-8 and TRBJ2-7; 7 nucleotides align to TRBD1. This CDR3 contains 12 residues. V lost 8 bases, J lost 0 bases, and 1 base stayed unmatched. Germline lookup yields CDR1 SGHVS and CDR2 FQNEAQ. Drawing the rest from reference TRBV7-8 and TRBJ2-7, the complete variable domain is GAGVSQSPRYKVAKRGQDVALRCDPISGHVSLFWYQQALGQGPEFLTYFQNEAQLDKSGLPSDRFFAERPEGSVSTLKIQRTQQEDSAVYLCASGDSSYEQYFGPGTRLTVT.

CDR3 DNA: TGTGCCAGCAGTTCTAGTATCAATCAGCCCCAGCATTTT. It codes for CASSSSINQPQHF. V and J are TRBV28 and TRBJ1-5; D remains ambiguous. CDR1 is MDHEN and CDR2 is SYDVKM in the germline V gene. V was clipped by 4 bases and J by 3 bases, with 7 bases between them. The CDR3 runs 13 residues. The variable domain in full, with the rest retrieved from reference TRBV28 and TRBJ1-5, is DVKVTQSSRYLVKRTGEKVFLECVQDMDHENMFWYRQDPGLGLRLIYFSYDVKMKEKGDIPEGYSVSREKKERFSLILESASTNQTSMYLCASSSSINQPQHFGDGTRLSIL.

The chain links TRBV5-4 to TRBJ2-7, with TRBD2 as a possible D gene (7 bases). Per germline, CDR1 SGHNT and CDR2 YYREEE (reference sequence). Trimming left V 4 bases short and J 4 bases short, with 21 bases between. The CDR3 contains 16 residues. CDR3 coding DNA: TGTGCCAGCAGCCCTGGTCGGGGGGCAGGGCTATACGAGCAGTACTTC. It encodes CASSPGRGAGLYEQYF.

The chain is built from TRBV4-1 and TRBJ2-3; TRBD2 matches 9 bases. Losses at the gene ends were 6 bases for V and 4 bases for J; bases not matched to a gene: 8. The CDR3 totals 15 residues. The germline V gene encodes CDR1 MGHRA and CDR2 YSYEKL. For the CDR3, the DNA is TGCGCCAGCAGTCTTAGCGGGAGTTCCGCAGATACGCAGTATTTT. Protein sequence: CASSLSGSSADTQYF.

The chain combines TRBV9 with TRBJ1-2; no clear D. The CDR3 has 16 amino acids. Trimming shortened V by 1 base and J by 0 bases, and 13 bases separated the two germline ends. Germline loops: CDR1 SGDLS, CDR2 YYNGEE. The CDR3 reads CASSVPLDGANYGYTF. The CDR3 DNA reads TGTGCCAGCAGCGTACCCCTAGACGGAGCTAACTATGGCTACACCTTC. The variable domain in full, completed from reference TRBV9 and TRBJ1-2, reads DSGVTQTPKHLITATGQRVTLRCSPRSGDLSVYWYQQSLDQGLQFLIQYYNGEERAKGNILERFSAQQFPDLHSELNLSSLELGDSALYFCASSVPLDGANYGYTFGSGTRLTVV.

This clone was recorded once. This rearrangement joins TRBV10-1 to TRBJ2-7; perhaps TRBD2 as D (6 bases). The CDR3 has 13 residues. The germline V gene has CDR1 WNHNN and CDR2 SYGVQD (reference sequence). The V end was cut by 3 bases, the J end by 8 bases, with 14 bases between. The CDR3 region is CASSERPGGQQYF. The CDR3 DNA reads TGCGCCAGCAGTGAAAGACCCGGAGGGCAGCAGTACTTC.

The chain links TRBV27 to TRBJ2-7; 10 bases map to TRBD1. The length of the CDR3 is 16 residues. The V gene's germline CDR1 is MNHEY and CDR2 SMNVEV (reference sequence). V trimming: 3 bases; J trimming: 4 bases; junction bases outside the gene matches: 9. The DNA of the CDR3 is TGTGCCAGCAGTTTGCCACCGGGACAGGGGTTATACGAGCAGTACTTC. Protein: CASSLPPGQGLYEQYF.

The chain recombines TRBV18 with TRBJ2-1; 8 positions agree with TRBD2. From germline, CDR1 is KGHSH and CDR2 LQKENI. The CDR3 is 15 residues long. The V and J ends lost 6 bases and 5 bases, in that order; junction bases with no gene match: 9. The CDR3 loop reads CASSVGGALNNEQFF. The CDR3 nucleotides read TGTGCCAGCTCCGTCGGGGGGGCCTTAAACAATGAGCAGTTCTTC.

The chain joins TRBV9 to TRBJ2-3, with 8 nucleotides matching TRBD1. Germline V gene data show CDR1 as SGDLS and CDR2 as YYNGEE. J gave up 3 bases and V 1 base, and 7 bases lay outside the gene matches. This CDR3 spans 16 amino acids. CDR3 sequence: CASSVQGRGHTDTQYF. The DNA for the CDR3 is TGTGCCAGCAGCGTACAGGGCAGGGGGCATACAGATACGCAGTATTTT.

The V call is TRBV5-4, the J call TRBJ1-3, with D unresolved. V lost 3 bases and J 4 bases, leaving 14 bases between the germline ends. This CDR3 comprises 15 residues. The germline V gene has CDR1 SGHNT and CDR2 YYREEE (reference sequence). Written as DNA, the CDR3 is TGTGCCAGCAGCTGGAGATCGGGTTCGGGAAACACCATATATTTT. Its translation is CASSWRSGSGNTIYF.

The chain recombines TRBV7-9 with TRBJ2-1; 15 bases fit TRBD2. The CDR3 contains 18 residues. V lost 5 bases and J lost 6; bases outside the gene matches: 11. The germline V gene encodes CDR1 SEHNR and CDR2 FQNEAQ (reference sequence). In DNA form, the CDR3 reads TGTGCCAGCAGCCGAGGACTAGCGGGAGGGCCGGGCAGCAATGAGCAGTTCTTC. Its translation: CASSRGLAGGPGSNEQFF. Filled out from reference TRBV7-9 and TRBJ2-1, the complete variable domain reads DTGVSQNPRHKITKRGQNVTFRCDPISEHNRLYWYRQTLGQGPEFLTYFQNEAQLEKSRLLSDRFSAERPKGSFSTLEIQRTEQGDSAMYLCASSRGLAGGPGSNEQFFGPGTRLTVL.

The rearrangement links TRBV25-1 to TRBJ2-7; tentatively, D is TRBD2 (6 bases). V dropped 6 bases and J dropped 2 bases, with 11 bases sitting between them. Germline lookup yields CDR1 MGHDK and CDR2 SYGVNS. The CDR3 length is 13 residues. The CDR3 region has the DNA TGTGCCAGCAGACGTAGCGGTCCCTACGAGCAGTACTTC. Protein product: CASRRSGPYEQYF.

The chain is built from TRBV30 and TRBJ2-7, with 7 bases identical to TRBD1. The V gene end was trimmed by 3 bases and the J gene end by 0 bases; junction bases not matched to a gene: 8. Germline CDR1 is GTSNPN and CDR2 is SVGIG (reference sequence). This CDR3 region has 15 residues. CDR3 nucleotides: TGTGCCTGGAGAACGCGACAGGGCCCCTCCTACGAGCAGTACTTC. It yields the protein CAWRTRQGPSYEQYF.

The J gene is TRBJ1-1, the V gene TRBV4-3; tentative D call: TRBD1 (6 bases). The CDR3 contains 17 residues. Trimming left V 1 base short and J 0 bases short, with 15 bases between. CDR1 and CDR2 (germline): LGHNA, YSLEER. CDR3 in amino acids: CASSQAGRGGLNTEAFF. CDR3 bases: TGCGCCAGCAGCCAAGCAGGTAGGGGGGGGCTGAACACTGAAGCTTTCTTT.

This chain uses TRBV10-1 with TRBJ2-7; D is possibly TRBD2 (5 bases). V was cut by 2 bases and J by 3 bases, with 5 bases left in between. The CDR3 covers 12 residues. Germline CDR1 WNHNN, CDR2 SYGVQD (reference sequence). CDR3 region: CASSETSYEQYF. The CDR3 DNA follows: TGCGCCAGCAGTGAGACTAGCTACGAGCAGTACTTC.

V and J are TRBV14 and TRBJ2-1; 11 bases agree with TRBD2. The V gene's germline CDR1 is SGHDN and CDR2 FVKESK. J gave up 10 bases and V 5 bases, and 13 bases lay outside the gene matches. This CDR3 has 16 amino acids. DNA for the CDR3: TGTGCCAGCAGCACTGGGTCGCTAGCGGGAGGAGGGGAGCAGTTCTTC. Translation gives CASSTGSLAGGGEQFF.

The CDR3 spells CASGGTGGSYEQYF. The CDR3 DNA reads TGTGCCAGCGGTGGGACAGGGGGATCCTACGAGCAGTACTTC. The chain carries TRBV2 and TRBJ2-7, with 11 positions matching TRBD1. The J segment lost 1 base and the V segment lost 8 bases, leaving 4 bases of the junction unmatched. This CDR3 has 14 residues. CDR1 is SNHLY and CDR2 is FYNNEI in the germline V gene.

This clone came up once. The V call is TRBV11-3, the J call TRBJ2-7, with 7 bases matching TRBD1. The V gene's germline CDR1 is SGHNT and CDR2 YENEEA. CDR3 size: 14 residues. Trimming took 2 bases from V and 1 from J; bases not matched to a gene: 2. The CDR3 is CASSLQGDSYEQYF. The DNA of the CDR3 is TGTGCCAGCAGCTTACAGGGGGATTCCTACGAGCAGTACTTC.

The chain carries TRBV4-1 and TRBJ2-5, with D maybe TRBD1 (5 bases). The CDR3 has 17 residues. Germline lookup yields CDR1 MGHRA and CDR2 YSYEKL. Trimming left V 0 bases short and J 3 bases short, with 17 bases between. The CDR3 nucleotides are TGCGCCAGCAGCCAAGATGGGCTGACAGTATTCAAAGAGACCCAGTACTTC. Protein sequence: CASSQDGLTVFKETQYF.